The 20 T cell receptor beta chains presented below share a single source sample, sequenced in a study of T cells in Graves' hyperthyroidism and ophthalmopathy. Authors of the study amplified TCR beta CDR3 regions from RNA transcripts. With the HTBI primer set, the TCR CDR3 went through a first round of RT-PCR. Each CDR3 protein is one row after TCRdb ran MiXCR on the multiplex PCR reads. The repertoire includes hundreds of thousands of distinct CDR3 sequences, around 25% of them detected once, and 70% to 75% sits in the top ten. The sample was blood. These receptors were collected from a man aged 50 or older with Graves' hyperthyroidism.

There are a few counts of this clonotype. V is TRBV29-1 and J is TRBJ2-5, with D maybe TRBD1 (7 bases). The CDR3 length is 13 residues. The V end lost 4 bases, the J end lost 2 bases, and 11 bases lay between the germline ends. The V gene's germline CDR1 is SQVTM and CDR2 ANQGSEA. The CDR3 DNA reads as TGCAGCGTTGGTCCAGGGGGGCAAGAGACCCAGTACTTC. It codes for CSVGPGGQETQYF.

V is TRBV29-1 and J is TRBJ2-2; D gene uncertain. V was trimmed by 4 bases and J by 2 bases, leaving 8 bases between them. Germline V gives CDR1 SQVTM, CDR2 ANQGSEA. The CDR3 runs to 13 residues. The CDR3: CSVGVGNTGELFF. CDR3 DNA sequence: TGCAGCGTTGGCGTGGGAAACACCGGGGAGCTGTTTTTT.

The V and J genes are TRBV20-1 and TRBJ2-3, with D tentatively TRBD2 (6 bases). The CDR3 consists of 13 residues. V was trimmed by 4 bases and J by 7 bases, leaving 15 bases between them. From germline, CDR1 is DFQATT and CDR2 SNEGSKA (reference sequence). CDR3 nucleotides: TGCAGTGCTAAAAGACTAGTTCCAAATACGCAGTATTTT. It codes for CSAKRLVPNTQYF.

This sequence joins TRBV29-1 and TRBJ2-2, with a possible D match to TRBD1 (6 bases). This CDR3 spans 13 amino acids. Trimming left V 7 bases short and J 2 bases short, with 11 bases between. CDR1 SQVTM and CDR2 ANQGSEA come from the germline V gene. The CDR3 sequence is CSAQGPNTGELFF. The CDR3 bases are TGCAGCGCCCAGGGGCCTAACACCGGGGAGCTGTTTTTT.

CDR3 protein: CASSTGGMGKETQYF. CDR3 nucleotides: TGTGCCAGTAGTACAGGGGGCATGGGAAAAGAGACCCAGTACTTC. The V and J genes are TRBV7-2 and TRBJ2-5, with 9 bases matching TRBD1. From germline, CDR1 is SGHTA and CDR2 FQGNSA. The CDR3 loop spans 15 amino acids. With V trimmed by 9 bases and J by 3 bases, 11 bases remained unmatched.

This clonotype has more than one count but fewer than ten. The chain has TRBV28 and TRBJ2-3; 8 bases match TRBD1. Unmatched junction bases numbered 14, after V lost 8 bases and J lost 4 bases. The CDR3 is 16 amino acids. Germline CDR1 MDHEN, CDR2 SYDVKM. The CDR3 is CASSPGRNRGSDTQYF. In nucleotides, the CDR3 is TGTGCCAGCTCCCCCGGGAGAAACAGGGGGTCAGATACGCAGTATTTT.

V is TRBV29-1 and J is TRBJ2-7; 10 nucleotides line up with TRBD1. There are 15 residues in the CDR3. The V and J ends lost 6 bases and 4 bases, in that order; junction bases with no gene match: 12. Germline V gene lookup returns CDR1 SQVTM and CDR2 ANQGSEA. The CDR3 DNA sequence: TGCAGCGTCGCGCGACCGGGACAGGGGTTATACGAGCAGTACTTC. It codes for CSVARPGQGLYEQYF.

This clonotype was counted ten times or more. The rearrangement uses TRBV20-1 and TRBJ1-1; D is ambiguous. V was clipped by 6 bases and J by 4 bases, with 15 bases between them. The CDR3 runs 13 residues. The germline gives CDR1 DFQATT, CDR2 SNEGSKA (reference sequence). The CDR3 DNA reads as TGCAGTGCCCAAGCGTGGGGAGGCACTGAAGCTTTCTTT. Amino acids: CSAQAWGGTEAFF.

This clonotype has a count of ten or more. CDR3 loop: CASSRRGTQYF. As DNA, the CDR3 is TGTGCCAGCAGCCGCCGTGGGACCCAGTACTTC. This sequence joins TRBV7-2 and TRBJ2-5; D remains ambiguous. The V end was cut by 5 bases, the J end by 7 bases, with 8 bases between. The CDR3 has 11 amino acids. Germline CDR1 is SGHTA and CDR2 is FQGNSA. Based on the CDR3 plus reference TRBV7-2 and TRBJ2-5, the full variable domain is GAGVSQSPSNKVTEKGKDVELRCDPISGHTALYWYRQSLGQGLEFLIYFQGNSAPDKSGLPSDRFSAERTGGSVSTLTIQRTQQEDSAVYLCASSRRGTQYFGPGTRLLVL.

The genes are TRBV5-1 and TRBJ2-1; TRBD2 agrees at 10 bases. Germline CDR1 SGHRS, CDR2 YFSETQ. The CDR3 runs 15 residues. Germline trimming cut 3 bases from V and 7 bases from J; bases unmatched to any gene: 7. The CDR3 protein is CASSSGLAISNEQFF. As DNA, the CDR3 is TGCGCCAGCAGCTCGGGACTAGCGATATCAAATGAGCAGTTCTTC.

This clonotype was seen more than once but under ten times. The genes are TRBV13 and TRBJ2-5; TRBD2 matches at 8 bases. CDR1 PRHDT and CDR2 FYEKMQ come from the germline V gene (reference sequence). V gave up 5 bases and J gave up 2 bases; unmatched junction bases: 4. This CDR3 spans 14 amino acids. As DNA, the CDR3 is TGTGCCAGCAGCAAGCGGGGGCTTCAAGAGACCCAGTACTTC. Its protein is CASSKRGLQETQYF. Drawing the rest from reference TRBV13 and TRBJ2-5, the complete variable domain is AAGVIQSPRHLIKEKRETATLKCYPIPRHDTVYWYQQGPGQDPQFLISFYEKMQSDKGSIPDRFSAQQFSDYHSELNMSSLELGDSALYFCASSKRGLQETQYFGPGTRLLVL.

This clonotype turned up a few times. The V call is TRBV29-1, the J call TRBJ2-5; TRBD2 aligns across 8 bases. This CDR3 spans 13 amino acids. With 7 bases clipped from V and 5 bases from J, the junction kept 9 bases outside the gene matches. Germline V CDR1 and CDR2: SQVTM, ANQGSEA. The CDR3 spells CSGSGMRGETQYF. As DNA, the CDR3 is TGCAGCGGTAGCGGGATGAGGGGGGAGACCCAGTACTTC.

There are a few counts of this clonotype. The CDR3 sequence is CASGSIRGYEQYF. The CDR3 bases are TGTGCTAGTGGCTCTATTCGGGGCTACGAGCAGTACTTC. This chain joins TRBV12-5 and TRBJ2-7, with D tentatively TRBD2 (5 bases). The V end was cut by 6 bases, the J end by 3 bases, with 12 bases between. CDR1 and CDR2 (germline): LGHNT, FRNRAP. This CDR3 spans 13 amino acids.

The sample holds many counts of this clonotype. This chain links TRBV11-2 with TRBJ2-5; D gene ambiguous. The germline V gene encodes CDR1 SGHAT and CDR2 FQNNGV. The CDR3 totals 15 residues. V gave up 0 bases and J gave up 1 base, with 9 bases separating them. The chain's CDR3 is CASSLDPTSQETQYF. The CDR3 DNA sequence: TGTGCCAGCAGCTTAGATCCGACGTCCCAAGAGACCCAGTACTTC. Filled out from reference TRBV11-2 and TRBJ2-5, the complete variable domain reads EAGVAQSPRYKIIEKRQSVAFWCNPISGHATLYWYQQILGQGPKLLIQFQNNGVVDDSQLPKDRFSAERLKGVDSTLKIQPAKLEDSAVYLCASSLDPTSQETQYFGPGTRLLVL.

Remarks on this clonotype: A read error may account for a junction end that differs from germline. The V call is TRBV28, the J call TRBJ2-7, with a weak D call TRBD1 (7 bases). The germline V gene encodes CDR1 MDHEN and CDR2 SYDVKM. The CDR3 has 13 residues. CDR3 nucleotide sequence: TGTGCCGGCAGCCCACTAGCAGGGGGCGAGCAGTACTTC. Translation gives CAGSPLAGGEQYF.

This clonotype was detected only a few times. DNA of the CDR3: TGTGCCAGCAGTTACTATGGCACTGAAGCTTTCTTT. Amino acid sequence: CASSYYGTEAFF. This sequence joins TRBV6-2 or TRBV6-3 and TRBJ1-1; D is unresolved. In germline, CDR1 is MNHEY, CDR2 SVGEGT. With 1 base removed from V and 4 bases from J, the gap between germline ends came to 4 bases. CDR3 length equals 12 residues.

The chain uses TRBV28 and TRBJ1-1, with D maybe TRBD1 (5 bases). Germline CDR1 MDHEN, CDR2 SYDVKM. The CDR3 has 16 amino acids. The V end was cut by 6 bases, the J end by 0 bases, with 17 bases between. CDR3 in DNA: TGTGCCAGCAGCCGAGGGGTCGGACGAGTGAACACTGAAGCTTTCTTT. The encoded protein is CASSRGVGRVNTEAFF.

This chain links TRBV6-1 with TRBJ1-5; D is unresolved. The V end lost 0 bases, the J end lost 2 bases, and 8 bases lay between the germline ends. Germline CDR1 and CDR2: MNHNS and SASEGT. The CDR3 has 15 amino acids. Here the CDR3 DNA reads TGTGCCAGCAGTGAAGCGCTCCTGGGCAATCAGCCCCAGCATTTT. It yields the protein CASSEALLGNQPQHF.

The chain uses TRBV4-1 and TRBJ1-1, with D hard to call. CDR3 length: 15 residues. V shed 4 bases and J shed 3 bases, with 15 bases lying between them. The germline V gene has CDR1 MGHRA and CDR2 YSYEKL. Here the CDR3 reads CASSPRTATDTEAFF. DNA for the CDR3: TGCGCCAGCAGCCCGAGGACGGCGACCGACACTGAAGCTTTCTTT.

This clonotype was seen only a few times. The chain's CDR3 is CASSPANAQETQYF. The CDR3 DNA reads as TGTGCCAGCTCACCAGCGAACGCACAAGAGACCCAGTACTTC. This rearrangement joins TRBV18 to TRBJ2-5; D not resolved. Trimming stripped 2 bases from V and 2 bases from J, with 9 bases between. Germline V gives CDR1 KGHSH, CDR2 LQKENI. This CDR3 is 14 amino acids long. Together with reference TRBV18 and TRBJ2-5, the CDR3 gives the full variable domain: NAGVMQNPRHLVRRRGQEARLRCSPMKGHSHVYWYRQLPEEGLKFMVYLQKENIIDESGMPKERFSAEFPKEGPSILRIQQVVRGDSAAYFCASSPANAQETQYFGPGTRLLVL.